This T cell receptor beta chain was profiled in a study of control samples from healthy donors and cancer patients. The CDR3 extends over 15 amino acids. Trimming shortened V by 3 bases and J by 1 base, and 13 bases separated the two germline ends. From germline, CDR1 is DFQATT and CDR2 SNEGSKA (reference sequence). Sequencing was performed with immunoSEQ multiplex PCR; in TCRdb, only in-frame clones are kept and a portion is missing. The sample contains 75,000 to 90,000 clones, more than 75% of which appear only once. The sequence was collected from a middle-aged woman in good health. Sequencing input: blood. The chain carries TRBV20-1 and TRBJ1-5, with a weak D call TRBD1 (6 bases). DNA for the CDR3: TGCAGTGCTAGTAAAGGGGGGCAAAGCAATCAGCCCCAGCATTTT. Residues: CSASKGGQSNQPQHF.